These 13 T cell receptor beta chains originate from one sample sequenced in a study of vaccination effects on CD4 cells after COVID-19 (dated by TCRdb to between 2021 and 2024). The ViraFEST assay stimulated PBMC with viral peptide pools and then used TCR sequencing to identify antigen-specific CD4+ T cell clonotypes by expansion. After more than nine days of culture, CD4+ T cells were isolated with the EasySep CD4+ T cell isolation kit. Convalescent patients had PCR-confirmed SARS-CoV-2 infection between March and December 2020, before Alpha, Beta and Delta variants emerged in the United States. Libraries were made using the immunoSEQ multiplex PCR assay. The clones in this table, taken by TCRdb from immuneACCESS, are in-frame only. Not every clone is retained; where verified, under half of the shortfall comes from an unresolved V gene, and the cause of the rest is unknown. The sample table holds around 40,000 clones, of which approximately 70% were seen once. About 31% of the sample is held by the ten biggest clonotypes.

Their cognate antigens are unknown. The sequenced sample was CD4+ T cells from PBMCs cultured with a peptide pool, obtained before COVID-19 vaccination. These receptor sequences come from a human donor who had a prior SARS-CoV-2 infection.

Only a few counts were recorded for this clone. This chain connects TRBV7-2 to TRBJ1-2; 9 nucleotides agree with TRBD1. With 5 bases clipped from V and 6 bases from J, the junction kept 16 bases outside the gene matches. The CDR3 contains 17 residues. The germline gives CDR1 SGHTA, CDR2 FQGNSA. The CDR3 DNA sequence: TGTGCCAGCAGCCCACGCCGTTGGGACAGGGAAGTCGATGGCTACACCTTC. It is translated as CASSPRRWDREVDGYTF.

The chain is built from TRBV27 and TRBJ1-2; D ambiguous. Germline V gives CDR1 MNHEY, CDR2 SMNVEV (reference sequence). Between the trimmed V and J ends, which lost 10 bases and 8 bases, there was a span of 8 bases. The CDR3 sequence is 9 residues long. In nucleotides, the CDR3 is TGTGCCAACAACGGGGGCTACACCTTC. Translation: CANNGGYTF.

V usage is TRBV7-9 and J usage is TRBJ2-1; 11 nucleotides agree with TRBD2. Unmatched junction bases numbered 12, after V lost 3 bases and J lost 5 bases. The CDR3 length is 18 residues. Germline values: CDR1 SEHNR, CDR2 FQNEAQ (reference sequence). The CDR3 DNA follows: TGTGCCAGCAGCTTTTCTGTTACTAGCGGGAGTGAAAACAATGAGCAGTTCTTC. The encoded protein is CASSFSVTSGSENNEQFF.

V gene TRBV11-3 combines with J gene TRBJ2-4; TRBD2 might be the D (6 bases). Germline assignment: CDR1 SGHNT and CDR2 YENEEA. V dropped 5 bases and J dropped 0 bases, with 14 bases sitting between them. CDR3 length equals 16 residues. The CDR3 sequence is CASSARDLVAKNIQYF. The DNA for the CDR3 is TGTGCCAGCAGCGCGAGGGACTTAGTAGCCAAAAACATTCAGTACTTC.

The CDR3 region is CASSFRTGRREKLFF. In DNA, the CDR3 is TGTGCCAGCAGCTTTAGGACAGGGAGGAGAGAAAAACTGTTTTTT. V usage is TRBV5-8 and J usage is TRBJ1-4; TRBD1 matches at 8 bases. Trimming removed 2 bases from V and 8 bases from J; junction bases left unmatched: 8. The CDR3 loop spans 15 amino acids. From germline, CDR1 is SGHTS and CDR2 YDEGEE.

The chain carries TRBV9 and TRBJ1-2; unclear D gene. CDR1 is SGDLS, CDR2 YYNGEE, per germline. Trimming removed 2 bases from V and 13 bases from J, with 15 bases in between. The CDR3 sequence is 12 residues long. The CDR3 DNA sequence: TGTGCCAGCAGCGTTATGGGAGGGAGATCCACCTTC. Translated, it gives CASSVMGGRSTF.

This chain uses TRBV5-8 with TRBJ1-4; no firm D call. V dropped 3 bases and J dropped 0 bases, with 15 bases sitting between them. CDR1 and CDR2 from the germline V gene are SGHTS and YDEGEE. The CDR3 length is 17 residues. The CDR3 nucleotides read TGTGCCAGCAGCTCAGGCAGAACCACATCAACTAATGAAAAACTGTTTTTT. This codes for CASSSGRTTSTNEKLFF.

The count of this clone is one. The V gene is TRBV7-2, the J gene TRBJ1-2; weak D call: TRBD1 (5 bases). CDR1 is SGHTA, CDR2 FQGNSA, per germline. The CDR3 consists of 12 residues. V was cut by 3 bases and J by 8 bases, with 10 bases left in between. The CDR3 protein is CASSFRGRGYTF. CDR3 bases: TGTGCCAGCAGCTTCCGGGGCAGGGGCTACACCTTC.

CDR3 DNA: TGTGCCAGCAGTGAAGGTTGGACAGAAGAGACCCAGTACTTC. Translation: CASSEGWTEETQYF. This chain uses TRBV2 with TRBJ2-5, with D possibly TRBD1 on 6 matching bases. There are 14 residues in the CDR3. V was clipped by 1 base and J by 3 bases, with 9 bases between them. In germline, CDR1 is SNHLY, CDR2 FYNNEI.

The rearrangement joins TRBV5-1 to TRBJ2-3, with D maybe TRBD2 (5 bases). V gave up 8 bases and J gave up 6 bases, with 19 bases separating them. The germline V gene has CDR1 SGHRS and CDR2 YFSETQ. This CDR3 is 14 amino acids long. CDR3 residues: CASGESSWEDTQYF. The CDR3 region has the DNA TGCGCCAGTGGGGAATCTAGCTGGGAGGATACGCAGTATTTT.

This clone was recorded once. The chain carries TRBV19 and TRBJ2-2, with 7 bases aligning to TRBD2. CDR1 and CDR2 from the germline V gene are LNHDA and SQIVND (reference sequence). The V gene end was trimmed by 5 bases and the J gene end by 1 base; junction bases not matched to a gene: 4. The CDR3 is 15 residues long. The CDR3, as DNA: TGTGCCAGTAGTGAGCGGGAAAGGAACACCGGGGAGCTGTTTTTT. Translated, it gives CASSERERNTGELFF.

In its sample, this clone was seen a few times. The V call is TRBV3-1 (or the pseudogene TRBV3-2), the J call TRBJ1-2; D remains unclear. V gave up 0 bases and J gave up 2 bases, with 10 bases separating them. The CDR3 runs to 15 residues. Per the germline V gene, CDR1 is LGHDT and CDR2 is YNNKEL (reference sequence). The CDR3 loop is CASSQETLGNYGYTF. The CDR3 nucleotides read TGTGCCAGCAGCCAAGAAACTCTGGGGAACTATGGCTACACCTTC.

V and J are TRBV24-1 and TRBJ2-1; D could derive from TRBD1 or TRBD2 (5 bases each). V lost 1 base, J lost 9 bases, and 12 bases lay in between. CDR1 is KGHDR, CDR2 SFDVKD, per germline. This CDR3 comprises 14 residues. The CDR3 reads CATSDFGGGGEQFF. In nucleotides, the CDR3 is TGTGCCACCAGTGATTTTGGAGGTGGGGGTGAGCAGTTCTTC.